The present T cell receptor (beta chain) was sequenced within a study of T cells in Graves' hyperthyroidism and ophthalmopathy. Findings of the study overall: Within blood appeared most thyroid clonotypes that had expanded above 0.001.

Each diagnosis was grounded in clinical symptoms, serum thyroxine and TRAb, thyroid ultrasound, and orbital computed tomography. Extraction of PBMCs used around 9.6 ml of fresh peripheral blood. In this sample, this clonotype turned up a few times. Its antigen is unknown. This CDR3 comprises 14 residues. Per germline, CDR1 LNHDA and CDR2 SQIVND (reference sequence). V shed 5 bases, J shed 5 bases, and the junction held 8 bases outside the gene matches. Amplified TCR beta CDR3 regions derived from RNA transcripts. HTBI primers were used for first-round RT-PCR of the TCR CDR3. Each CDR3 protein gets one entry after TCRdb re-called the multiplex PCR reads with MiXCR. The profile shows approximately 690,000 distinct CDR3 sequences, around 15% of them singletons.

The source material was blood. This sequence was found in a woman between 45 and 65 years old with Graves' ophthalmopathy. The rearrangement joins TRBV19 to TRBJ1-2, with 7 nucleotides matching TRBD1. In DNA form, the CDR3 reads TGTGCCAGTAGTCCGAGGACAGGAATTTATGGCTACACCTTC. Protein sequence: CASSPRTGIYGYTF.